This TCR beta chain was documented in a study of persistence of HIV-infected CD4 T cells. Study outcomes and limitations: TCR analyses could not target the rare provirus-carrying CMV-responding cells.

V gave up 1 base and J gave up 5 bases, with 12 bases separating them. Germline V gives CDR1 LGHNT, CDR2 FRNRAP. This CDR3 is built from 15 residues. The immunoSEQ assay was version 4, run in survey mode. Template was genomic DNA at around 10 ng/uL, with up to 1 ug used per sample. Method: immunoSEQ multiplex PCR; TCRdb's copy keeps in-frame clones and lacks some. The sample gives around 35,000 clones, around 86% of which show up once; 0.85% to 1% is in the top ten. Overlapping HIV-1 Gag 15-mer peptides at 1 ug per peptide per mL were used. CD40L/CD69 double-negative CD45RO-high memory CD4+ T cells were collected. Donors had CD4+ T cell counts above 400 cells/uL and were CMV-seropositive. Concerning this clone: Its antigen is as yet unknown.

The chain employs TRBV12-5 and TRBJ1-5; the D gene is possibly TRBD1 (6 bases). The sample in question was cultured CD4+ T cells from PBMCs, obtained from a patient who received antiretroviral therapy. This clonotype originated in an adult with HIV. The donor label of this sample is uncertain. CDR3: CASGLGQGSYQPQHF. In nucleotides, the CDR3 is TGTGCTAGTGGTTTGGGGCAGGGGTCCTATCAGCCCCAGCATTTT.